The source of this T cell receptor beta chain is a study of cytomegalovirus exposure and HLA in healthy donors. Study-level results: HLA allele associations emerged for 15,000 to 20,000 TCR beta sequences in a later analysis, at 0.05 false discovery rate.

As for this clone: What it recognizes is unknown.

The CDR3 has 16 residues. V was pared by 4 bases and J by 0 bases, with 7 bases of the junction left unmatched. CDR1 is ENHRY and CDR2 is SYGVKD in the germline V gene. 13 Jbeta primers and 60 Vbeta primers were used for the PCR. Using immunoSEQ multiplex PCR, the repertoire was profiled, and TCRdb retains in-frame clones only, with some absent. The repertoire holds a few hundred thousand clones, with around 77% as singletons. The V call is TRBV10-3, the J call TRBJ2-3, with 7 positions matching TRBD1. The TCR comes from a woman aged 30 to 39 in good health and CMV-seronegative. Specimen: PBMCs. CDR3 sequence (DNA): TGTGCCATCAGTGGGGGGACAGCCTCTAGCACAGATACGCAGTATTTT. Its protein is CAISGGTASSTDTQYF.